What follows are 9 T cell receptor beta chains derived from one specimen sequenced in a study of cytomegalovirus exposure and HLA in healthy donors. Vbeta (60) and Jbeta (13) primers were used in the PCR. Using immunoSEQ multiplex PCR, the repertoire was profiled, and TCRdb retains in-frame clones only, with some absent. The table includes under 250,000 clones, around 81% detected once. The sample was PBMCs. These TCRs come from a woman aged 55-69 years in good health and CMV-seropositive.

The V and J genes are TRBV30 and TRBJ1-5, with TRBD1 matching over 8 bases. Germline CDR1 reads GTSNPN; CDR2 reads SVGIG (reference sequence). CDR3 size: 15 residues. With V trimmed by 0 bases and J by 5 bases, 6 bases remained unmatched. The CDR3 DNA sequence: TGTGCCTGGAGTGTAGGCAGGGGGCCCCATCAGCCCCAGCATTTT. This sequence encodes CAWSVGRGPHQPQHF. The complete variable domain, with remaining parts taken from reference TRBV30 and TRBJ1-5, reads SQTIHQWPATLVQPVGSPLSLECTVEGTSNPNLYWYRQAAGRGLQLLFYSVGIGQISSEVPQNLSASRPQDRQFILSSKKLLLSDSGFYLCAWSVGRGPHQPQHFGDGTRLSIL.

This clone appeared a few times. The gene calls are TRBV5-1 and TRBJ2-7; 12 nucleotides match TRBD2. The germline gives CDR1 SGHRS, CDR2 YFSETQ. The V segment lost 4 bases and the J segment 7 bases; nucleotides outside the gene matches: 6. The CDR3 has 14 residues. The CDR3: CASSRLAGVGEQYF. The CDR3, as DNA: TGCGCCAGCAGCAGACTAGCGGGAGTTGGAGAGCAGTACTTC. Full variable domain (rest looked up from reference TRBV5-1 and TRBJ2-7): KAGVTQTPRYLIKTRGQQVTLSCSPISGHRSVSWYQQTPGQGLQFLFEYFSETQRNKGNFPGRFSGRQFSNSRSEMNVSTLELGDSALYLCASSRLAGVGEQYFGPGTRLTVT.

In DNA, the CDR3 is TGTGCCAGCAGCTTGGGGGTGGGGGCAGGCCAGCCCCAGCATTTT. Translating gives CASSLGVGAGQPQHF. The J gene is TRBJ1-5, the V gene TRBV5-6; the D gene is possibly TRBD1 (6 bases). The CDR3 loop spans 15 amino acids. Germline CDR1 and CDR2: SGHDT and YYEEEE. The V gene lost 0 bases and the J gene lost 7 bases, with 14 bases spanning the gap. Full variable domain (remainder filled in from reference TRBV5-6 and TRBJ1-5): DAGVTQSPTHLIKTRGQQVTLRCSPKSGHDTVSWYQQALGQGPQFIFQYYEEEERQRGNFPDRFSGHQFPNYSSELNVNALLLGDSALYLCASSLGVGAGQPQHFGDGTRLSIL.

This clone was seen only a few times. The CDR3 loop is CASSPRYARAGGTDTQYF. The CDR3 coding sequence is TGCGCCAGCAGCCCAAGATATGCACGGGCCGGGGGGACAGATACGCAGTATTTT. The chain links TRBV5-1 to TRBJ2-3; TRBD2 matches 7 bases. Trimming at V came to 4 bases and at J to 3 bases, leaving 17 bases not matched to a gene. From germline, CDR1 is SGHRS and CDR2 YFSETQ. CDR3 length equals 18 residues.

The rearrangement links TRBV27 to TRBJ1-1; a weak D match, TRBD1 (6 bases). This CDR3 region has 17 residues. Looked up from germline, CDR1 is MNHEY and CDR2 is SMNVEV (reference sequence). V was trimmed by 1 base and J by 1 base, leaving 16 bases between them. This CDR3 is CASSLWGGGGENTEAFF. The CDR3 DNA follows: TGTGCCAGCAGTTTATGGGGGGGAGGGGGGGAGAACACTGAAGCTTTCTTT.

V is TRBV2 and J is TRBJ2-1, with D possibly matching TRBD2 (5 bases). Germline V CDR1 and CDR2: SNHLY, FYNNEI. The CDR3 consists of 14 residues. The V and J ends lost 4 bases and 0 bases respectively, with 7 bases between them. The CDR3 loop is CASSASGSYNEQFF. In DNA form, the CDR3 reads TGTGCCAGCAGTGCGAGCGGCTCCTACAATGAGCAGTTCTTC.

The chain links TRBV19 to TRBJ2-7; tentative D call: TRBD2 (5 bases). The CDR3 is 13 residues long. The germline CDR1 and CDR2 sequences are LNHDA and SQIVND (reference sequence). Deletions cut 5 bases from V and 5 bases from J, with 13 bases between. The CDR3 bases are TGTGCCAGTAGTCAGGCTAGCTTCCACGAGCAGTACTTC. It yields the protein CASSQASFHEQYF. Full variable domain (rest looked up from reference TRBV19 and TRBJ2-7): DGGITQSPKYLFRKEGQNVTLSCEQNLNHDAMYWYRQDPGQGLRLIYYSQIVNDFQKGDIAEGYSVSREKKESFPLTVTSAQKNPTAFYLCASSQASFHEQYFGPGTRLTVT.

This clone has a single count. The genes are TRBV29-1 and TRBJ2-1, with 9 positions matching TRBD2. The trim removed 3 bases at V and 2 bases at J, leaving 11 bases unmatched. Per germline, CDR1 SQVTM and CDR2 ANQGSEA. This CDR3 spans 17 amino acids. This CDR3 is CSVDGLAPPHTYNEQFF. The CDR3 nucleotides read TGCAGCGTTGATGGACTAGCGCCCCCCCATACCTACAATGAGCAGTTCTTC.

This sequence joins TRBV5-1 and TRBJ2-1; D is perhaps TRBD1 (5 bases). There are 14 residues in the CDR3. The V end lost 4 bases, the J end lost 2 bases, and 10 bases lay between the germline ends. Per germline, CDR1 SGHRS and CDR2 YFSETQ. CDR3 in amino acids: CASSSQGPYNEQFF. CDR3 sequence (DNA): TGCGCCAGCAGCAGCCAGGGTCCCTACAATGAGCAGTTCTTC.